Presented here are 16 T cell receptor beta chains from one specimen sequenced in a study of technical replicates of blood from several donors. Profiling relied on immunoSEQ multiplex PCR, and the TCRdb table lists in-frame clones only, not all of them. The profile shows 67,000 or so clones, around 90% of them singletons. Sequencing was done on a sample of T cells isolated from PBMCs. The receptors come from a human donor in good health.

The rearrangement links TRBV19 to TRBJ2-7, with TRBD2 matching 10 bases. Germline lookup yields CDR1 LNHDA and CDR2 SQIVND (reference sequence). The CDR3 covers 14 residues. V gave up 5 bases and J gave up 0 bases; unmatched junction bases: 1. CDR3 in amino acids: CASSPSGGSYEQYF. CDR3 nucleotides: TGTGCCAGTAGTCCTAGCGGGGGCTCCTACGAGCAGTACTTC. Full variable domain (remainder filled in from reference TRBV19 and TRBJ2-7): DGGITQSPKYLFRKEGQNVTLSCEQNLNHDAMYWYRQDPGQGLRLIYYSQIVNDFQKGDIAEGYSVSREKKESFPLTVTSAQKNPTAFYLCASSPSGGSYEQYFGPGTRLTVT.

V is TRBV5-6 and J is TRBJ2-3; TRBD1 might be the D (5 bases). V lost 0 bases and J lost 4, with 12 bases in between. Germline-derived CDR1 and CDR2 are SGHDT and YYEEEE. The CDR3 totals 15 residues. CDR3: CASSLGSGQADTQYF. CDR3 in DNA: TGTGCCAGCAGCTTGGGTTCAGGGCAAGCAGATACGCAGTATTTT.

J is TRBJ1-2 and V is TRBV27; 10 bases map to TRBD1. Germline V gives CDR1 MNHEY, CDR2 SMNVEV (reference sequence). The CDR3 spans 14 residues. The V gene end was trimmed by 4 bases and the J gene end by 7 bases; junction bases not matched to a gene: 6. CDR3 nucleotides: TGTGCCAGCAGTTCTCCGGGGACAGGGGTTGGCTACACCTTC. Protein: CASSSPGTGVGYTF.

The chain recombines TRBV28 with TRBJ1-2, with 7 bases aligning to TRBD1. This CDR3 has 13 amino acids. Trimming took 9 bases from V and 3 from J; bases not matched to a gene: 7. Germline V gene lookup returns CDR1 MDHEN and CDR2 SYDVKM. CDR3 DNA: TGTGCCAGTTGGGGACAGACCCACTATGGCTACACCTTC. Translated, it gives CASWGQTHYGYTF.

The DNA of the CDR3 is TGTGCCAGCAGCTTTTTAGATGAGCAGTACTTC. It encodes CASSFLDEQYF. The rearrangement links TRBV11-1 to TRBJ2-7; unclear D gene. The V and J ends lost 3 bases and 7 bases respectively, with 7 bases between them. The CDR3 is 11 residues long. Germline values: CDR1 SGHAT, CDR2 FQDESV (reference sequence).

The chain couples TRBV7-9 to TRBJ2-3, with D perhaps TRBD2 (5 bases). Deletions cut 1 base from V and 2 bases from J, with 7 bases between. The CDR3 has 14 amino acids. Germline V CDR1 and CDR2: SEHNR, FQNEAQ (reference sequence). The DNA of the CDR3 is TGTGCCAGCAGCTTAGGAGGGCCCACAGATACGCAGTATTTT. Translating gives CASSLGGPTDTQYF.

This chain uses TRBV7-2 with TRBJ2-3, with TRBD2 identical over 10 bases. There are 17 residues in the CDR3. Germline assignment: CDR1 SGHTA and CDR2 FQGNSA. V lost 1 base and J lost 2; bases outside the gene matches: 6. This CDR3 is CASSLGGAGGPTDTQYF. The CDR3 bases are TGTGCCAGCAGCTTAGGGGGAGCGGGAGGGCCCACAGATACGCAGTATTTT.

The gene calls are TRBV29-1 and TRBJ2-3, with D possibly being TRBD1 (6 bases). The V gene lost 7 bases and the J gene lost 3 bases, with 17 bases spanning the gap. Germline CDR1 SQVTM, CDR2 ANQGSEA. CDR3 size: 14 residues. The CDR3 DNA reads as TGCAGCGCGGTAACAGGGCCACAGACAGATACGCAGTATTTT. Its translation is CSAVTGPQTDTQYF.

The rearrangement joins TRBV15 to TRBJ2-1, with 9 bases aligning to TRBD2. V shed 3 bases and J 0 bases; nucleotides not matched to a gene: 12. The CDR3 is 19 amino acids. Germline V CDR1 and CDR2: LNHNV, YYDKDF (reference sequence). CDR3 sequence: CATSRTPGLARRSYNEQFF. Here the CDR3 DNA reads TGTGCCACCAGCAGGACTCCGGGACTAGCTCGCCGCTCCTACAATGAGCAGTTCTTC.

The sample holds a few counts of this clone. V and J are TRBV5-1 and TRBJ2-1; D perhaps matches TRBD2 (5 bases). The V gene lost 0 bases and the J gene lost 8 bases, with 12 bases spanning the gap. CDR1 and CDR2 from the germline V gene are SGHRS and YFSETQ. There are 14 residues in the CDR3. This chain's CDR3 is CASSLEAAEDEQFF. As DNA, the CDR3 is TGCGCCAGCAGCTTGGAAGCCGCGGAGGATGAGCAGTTCTTC.

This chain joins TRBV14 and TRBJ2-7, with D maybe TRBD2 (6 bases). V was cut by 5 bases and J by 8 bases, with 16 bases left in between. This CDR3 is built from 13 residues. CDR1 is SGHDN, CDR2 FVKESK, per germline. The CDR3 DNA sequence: TGTGCCAGCAGCTTTTCCGGGGGAATCAAGCAGTACTTC. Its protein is CASSFSGGIKQYF.

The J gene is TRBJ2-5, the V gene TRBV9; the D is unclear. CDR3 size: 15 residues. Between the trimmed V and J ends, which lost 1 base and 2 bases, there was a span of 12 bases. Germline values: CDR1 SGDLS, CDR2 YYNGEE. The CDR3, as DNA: TGTGCCAGCAGCGTAATGCTATCCACTCAAGAGACCCAGTACTTC. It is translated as CASSVMLSTQETQYF. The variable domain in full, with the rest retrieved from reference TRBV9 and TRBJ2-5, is DSGVTQTPKHLITATGQRVTLRCSPRSGDLSVYWYQQSLDQGLQFLIQYYNGEERAKGNILERFSAQQFPDLHSELNLSSLELGDSALYFCASSVMLSTQETQYFGPGTRLLVL.

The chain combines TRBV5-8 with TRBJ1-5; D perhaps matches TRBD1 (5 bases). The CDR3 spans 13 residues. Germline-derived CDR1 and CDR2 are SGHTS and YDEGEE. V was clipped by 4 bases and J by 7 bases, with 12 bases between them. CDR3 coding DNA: TGTGCCAGCAGCCCCCAGGGAGGACAGCCCCAGCATTTT. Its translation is CASSPQGGQPQHF.

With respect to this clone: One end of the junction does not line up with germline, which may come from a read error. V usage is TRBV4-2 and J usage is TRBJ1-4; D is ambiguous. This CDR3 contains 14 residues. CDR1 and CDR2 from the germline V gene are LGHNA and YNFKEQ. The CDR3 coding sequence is TGTGCCAGCAGTCAAGTCCAGGAAAACGAAAAACTGTTTTTT. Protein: CASSQVQENEKLFF.

CDR3: CASSSPGQGSIDEQYF. As DNA, the CDR3 is TGTGCCAGCAGCTCCCCGGGACAGGGGAGTATAGACGAGCAGTACTTC. This chain uses TRBV11-3 with TRBJ2-7; TRBD1 matches at 10 bases. V gave up 4 bases and J gave up 5 bases; unmatched junction bases: 11. Germline loops: CDR1 SGHNT, CDR2 YENEEA. The CDR3 runs 16 residues.

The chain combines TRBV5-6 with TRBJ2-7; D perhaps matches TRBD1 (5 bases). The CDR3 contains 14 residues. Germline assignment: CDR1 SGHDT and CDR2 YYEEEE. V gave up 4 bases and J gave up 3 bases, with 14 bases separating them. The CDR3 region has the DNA TGTGCCAGCAGCACAGGCCTTCTCAACTACGAGCAGTACTTC. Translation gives CASSTGLLNYEQYF.